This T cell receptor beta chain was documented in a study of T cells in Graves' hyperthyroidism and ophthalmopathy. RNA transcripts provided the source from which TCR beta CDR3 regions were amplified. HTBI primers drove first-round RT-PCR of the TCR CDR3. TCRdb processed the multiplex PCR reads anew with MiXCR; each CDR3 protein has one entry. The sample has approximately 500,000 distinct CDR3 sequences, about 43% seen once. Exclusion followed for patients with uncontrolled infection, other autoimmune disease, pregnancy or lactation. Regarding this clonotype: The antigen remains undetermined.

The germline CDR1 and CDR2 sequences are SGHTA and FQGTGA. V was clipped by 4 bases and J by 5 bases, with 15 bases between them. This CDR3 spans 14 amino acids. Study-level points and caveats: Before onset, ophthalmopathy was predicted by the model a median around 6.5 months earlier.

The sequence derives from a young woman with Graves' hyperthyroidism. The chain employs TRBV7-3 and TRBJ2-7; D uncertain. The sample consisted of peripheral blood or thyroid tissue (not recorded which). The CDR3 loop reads CASSSPFRNNEQYF. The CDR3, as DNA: TGTGCCAGCAGCTCCCCGTTTAGGAACAACGAGCAGTACTTC.